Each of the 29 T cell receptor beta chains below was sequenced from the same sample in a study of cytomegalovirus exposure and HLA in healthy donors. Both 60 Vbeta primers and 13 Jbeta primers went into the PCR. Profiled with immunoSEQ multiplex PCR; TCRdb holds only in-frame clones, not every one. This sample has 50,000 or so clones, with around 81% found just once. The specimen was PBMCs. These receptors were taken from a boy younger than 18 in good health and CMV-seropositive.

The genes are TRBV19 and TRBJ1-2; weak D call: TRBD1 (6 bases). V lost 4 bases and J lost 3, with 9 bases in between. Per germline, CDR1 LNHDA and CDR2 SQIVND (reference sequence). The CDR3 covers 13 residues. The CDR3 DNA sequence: TGTGCCAGTAGTACGGGACAATACTATGGCTACACCTTC. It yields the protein CASSTGQYYGYTF.

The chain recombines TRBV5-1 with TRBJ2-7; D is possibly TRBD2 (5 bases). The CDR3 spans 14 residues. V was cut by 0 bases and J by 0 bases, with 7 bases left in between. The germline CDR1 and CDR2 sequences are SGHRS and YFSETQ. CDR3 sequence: CASSLEDSSYEQYF. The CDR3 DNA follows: TGCGCCAGCAGCTTGGAGGACTCCTCCTACGAGCAGTACTTC.

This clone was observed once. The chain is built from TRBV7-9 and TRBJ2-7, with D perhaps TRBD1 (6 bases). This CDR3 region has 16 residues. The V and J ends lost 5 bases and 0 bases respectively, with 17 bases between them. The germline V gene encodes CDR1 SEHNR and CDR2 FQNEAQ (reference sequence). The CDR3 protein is CASSHIFMDSSYEQYF. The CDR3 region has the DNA TGTGCCAGCAGCCATATTTTCATGGACAGCTCCTACGAGCAGTACTTC.

The CDR3 bases are TGTGCCAGCAGTTTATATCCAGGGACCTACGAGCAGTACTTC. It codes for CASSLYPGTYEQYF. The J gene is TRBJ2-7, the V gene TRBV27; D is possibly TRBD1 (5 bases). Germline V gives CDR1 MNHEY, CDR2 SMNVEV (reference sequence). This CDR3 is 14 amino acids long. Trimming pared 1 base from V and 2 bases from J, leaving 9 bases between.

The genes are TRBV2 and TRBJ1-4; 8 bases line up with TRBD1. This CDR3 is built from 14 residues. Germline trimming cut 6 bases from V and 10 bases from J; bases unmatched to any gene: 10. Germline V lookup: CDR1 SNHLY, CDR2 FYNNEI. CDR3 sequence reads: CASSVVQGALKLFF. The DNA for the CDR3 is TGTGCCAGCAGCGTGGTGCAGGGGGCATTAAAACTGTTTTTT. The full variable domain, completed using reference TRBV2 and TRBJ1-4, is EPEVTQTPSHQVTQMGQEVILRCVPISNHLYFYWYRQILGQKVEFLVSFYNNEISEKSEIFDDQFSVERPDGSNFTLKIRSTKLEDSAMYFCASSVVQGALKLFFGSGTQLSVL.

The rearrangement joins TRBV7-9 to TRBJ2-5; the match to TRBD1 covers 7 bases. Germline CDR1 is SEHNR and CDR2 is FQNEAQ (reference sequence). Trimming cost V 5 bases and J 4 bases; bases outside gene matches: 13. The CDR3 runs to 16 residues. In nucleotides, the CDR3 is TGTGCCAGCAGCCCCCACAGGGGAAGTACAGGAGAGACCCAGTACTTC. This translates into CASSPHRGSTGETQYF.

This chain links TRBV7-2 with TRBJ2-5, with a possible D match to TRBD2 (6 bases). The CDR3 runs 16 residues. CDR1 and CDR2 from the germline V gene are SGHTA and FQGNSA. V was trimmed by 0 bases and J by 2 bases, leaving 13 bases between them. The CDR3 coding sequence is TGTGCCAGCAGCTTAGCGGTGTTGGCGGGGCAAGAGACCCAGTACTTC. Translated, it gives CASSLAVLAGQETQYF.

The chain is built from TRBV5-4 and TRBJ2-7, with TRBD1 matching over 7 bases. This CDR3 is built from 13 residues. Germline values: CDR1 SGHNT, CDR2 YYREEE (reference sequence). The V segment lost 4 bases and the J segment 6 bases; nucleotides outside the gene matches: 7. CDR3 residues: CASSPGTALEQYF. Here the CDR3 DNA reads TGTGCCAGCAGCCCCGGGACAGCCCTCGAGCAGTACTTC.

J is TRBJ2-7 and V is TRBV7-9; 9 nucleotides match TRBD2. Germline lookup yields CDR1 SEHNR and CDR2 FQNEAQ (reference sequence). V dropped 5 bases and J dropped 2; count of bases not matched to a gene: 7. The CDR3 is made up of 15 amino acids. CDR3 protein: CASSPRGGRPYEQYF. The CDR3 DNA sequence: TGTGCCAGCAGCCCGCGGGGGGGCAGACCCTACGAGCAGTACTTC.

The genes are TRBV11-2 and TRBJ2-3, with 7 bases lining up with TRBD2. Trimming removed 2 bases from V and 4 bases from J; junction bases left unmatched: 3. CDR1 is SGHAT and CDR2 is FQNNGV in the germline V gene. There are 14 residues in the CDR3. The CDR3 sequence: CASSLTGGADTQYF. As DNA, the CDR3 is TGTGCCAGCAGCTTAACGGGGGGTGCAGATACGCAGTATTTT.

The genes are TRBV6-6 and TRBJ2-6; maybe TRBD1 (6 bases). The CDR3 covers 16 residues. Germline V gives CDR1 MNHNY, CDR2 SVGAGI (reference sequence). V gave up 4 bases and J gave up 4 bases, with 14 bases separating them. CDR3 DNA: TGTGCCAGCAGTTTGCAGGGGTTCTCCGGGGCCAACGTCCTGACTTTC. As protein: CASSLQGFSGANVLTF.

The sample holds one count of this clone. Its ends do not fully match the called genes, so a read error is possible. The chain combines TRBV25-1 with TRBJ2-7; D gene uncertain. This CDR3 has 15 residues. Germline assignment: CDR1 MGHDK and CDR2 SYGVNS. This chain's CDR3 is CASSGTHLEYYGQYF. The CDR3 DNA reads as TGTGCCAGCAGTGGCACCCATCTCGAGTACTACGGGCAGTACTTC.

CDR3 amino acids: CASRAGRQRKDGGELFF. In nucleotides, the CDR3 is TGTGCCAGCAGAGCGGGGAGACAAAGGAAGGATGGCGGGGAGCTGTTTTTT. The chain is built from TRBV7-9 and TRBJ2-2; 7 nucleotides align to TRBD2. Germline CDR1 is SEHNR and CDR2 is FQNEAQ (reference sequence). V lost 6 bases to trimming and J lost 7 bases; unmatched junction nucleotides: 17. The CDR3 length is 17 residues. Full variable domain (remainder filled in from reference TRBV7-9 and TRBJ2-2): DTGVSQNPRHKITKRGQNVTFRCDPISEHNRLYWYRQTLGQGPEFLTYFQNEAQLEKSRLLSDRFSAERPKGSFSTLEIQRTEQGDSAMYLCASRAGRQRKDGGELFFGEGSRLTVL.

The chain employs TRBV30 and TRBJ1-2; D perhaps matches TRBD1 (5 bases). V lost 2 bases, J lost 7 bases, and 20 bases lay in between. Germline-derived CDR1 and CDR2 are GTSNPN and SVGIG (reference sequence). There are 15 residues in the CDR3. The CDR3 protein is CAWSFWGDTPSGYTF. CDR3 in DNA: TGTGCCTGGAGTTTCTGGGGGGATACTCCGAGTGGCTACACCTTC.

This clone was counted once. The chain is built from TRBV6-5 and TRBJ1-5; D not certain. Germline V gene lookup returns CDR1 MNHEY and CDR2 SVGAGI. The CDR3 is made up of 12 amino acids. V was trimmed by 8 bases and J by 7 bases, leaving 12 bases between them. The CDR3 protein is CASGKGGQPQHF. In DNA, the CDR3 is TGTGCCAGCGGTAAGGGAGGCCAGCCCCAGCATTTT.

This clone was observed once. The chain's CDR3 is CASAVGPGEQYF. The CDR3 DNA is TGTGCCAGCGCTGTAGGGCCGGGAGAGCAGTACTTC. The chain couples TRBV7-9 to TRBJ2-7; TRBD2 might be the D (5 bases). This CDR3 is 12 amino acids long. Germline lookup yields CDR1 SEHNR and CDR2 FQNEAQ (reference sequence). V was trimmed by 8 bases and J by 7 bases, leaving 15 bases between them.

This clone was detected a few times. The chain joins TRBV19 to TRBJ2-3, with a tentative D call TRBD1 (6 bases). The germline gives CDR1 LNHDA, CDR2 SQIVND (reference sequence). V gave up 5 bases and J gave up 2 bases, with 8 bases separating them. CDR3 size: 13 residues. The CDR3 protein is CASSDRPTDTQYF. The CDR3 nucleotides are TGTGCCAGTAGTGACAGGCCCACAGATACGCAGTATTTT.

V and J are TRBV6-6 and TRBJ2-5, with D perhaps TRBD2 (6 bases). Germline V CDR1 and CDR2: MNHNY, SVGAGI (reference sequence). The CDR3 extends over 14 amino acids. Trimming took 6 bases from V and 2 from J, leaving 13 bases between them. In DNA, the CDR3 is TGTGCCAGCAGCACCAGGACTAAGCAAGAGACCCAGTACTTC. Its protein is CASSTRTKQETQYF.

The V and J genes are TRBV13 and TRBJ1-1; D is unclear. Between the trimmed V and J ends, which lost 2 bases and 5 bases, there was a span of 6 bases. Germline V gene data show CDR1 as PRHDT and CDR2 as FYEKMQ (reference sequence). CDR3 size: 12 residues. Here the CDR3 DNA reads TGTGCCAGCAGCTTACTGACTACTGAAGCTTTCTTT. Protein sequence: CASSLLTTEAFF.

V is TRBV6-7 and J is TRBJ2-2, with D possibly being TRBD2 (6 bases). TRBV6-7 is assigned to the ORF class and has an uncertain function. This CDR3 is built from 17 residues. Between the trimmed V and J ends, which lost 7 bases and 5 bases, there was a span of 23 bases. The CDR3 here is CASIRSRQPGRTGELFF. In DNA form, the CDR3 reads TGTGCCAGCATTCGATCCCGCCAGCCAGGGAGGACCGGGGAGCTGTTTTTT.

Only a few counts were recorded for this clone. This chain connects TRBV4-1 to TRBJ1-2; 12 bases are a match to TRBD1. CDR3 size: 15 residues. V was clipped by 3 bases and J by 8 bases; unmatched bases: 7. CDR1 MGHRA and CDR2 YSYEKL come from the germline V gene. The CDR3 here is CASSQRGQGARGYTF. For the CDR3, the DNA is TGCGCCAGCAGCCAGAGGGGACAGGGGGCGAGGGGCTACACCTTC.

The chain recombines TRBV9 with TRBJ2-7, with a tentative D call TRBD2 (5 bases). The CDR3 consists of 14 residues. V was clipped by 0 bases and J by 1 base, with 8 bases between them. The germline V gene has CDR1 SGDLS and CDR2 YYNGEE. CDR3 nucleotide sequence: TGTGCCAGCAGCGTAGATGGCGGGTCCTACGAGCAGTACTTC. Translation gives CASSVDGGSYEQYF.

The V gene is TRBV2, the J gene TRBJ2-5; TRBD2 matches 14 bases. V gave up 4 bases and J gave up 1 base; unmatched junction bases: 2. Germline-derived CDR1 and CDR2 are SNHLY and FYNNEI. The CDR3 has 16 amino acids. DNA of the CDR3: TGTGCCAGCAGTGGGACTAGCGGGGGGTTCCAAGAGACCCAGTACTTC. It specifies CASSGTSGGFQETQYF.

CDR3 nucleotides: TGTGCCAGCAGCGACGGTAGCTCTGGAAACACCATATATTTT. Translation gives CASSDGSSGNTIYF. The V and J genes are TRBV9 and TRBJ1-3; no firm D call. Trimming stripped 3 bases from V and 0 bases from J, with 7 bases between. Germline values: CDR1 SGDLS, CDR2 YYNGEE. This CDR3 spans 14 amino acids.

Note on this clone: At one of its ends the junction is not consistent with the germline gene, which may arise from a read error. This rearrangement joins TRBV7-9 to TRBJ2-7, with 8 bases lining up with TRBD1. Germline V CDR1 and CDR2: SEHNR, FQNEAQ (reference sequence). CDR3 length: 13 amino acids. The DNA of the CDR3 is TGTTCCAGCAGCTTAGGGACAGGCTACGAGCAGTACTTC. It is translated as CSSSLGTGYEQYF. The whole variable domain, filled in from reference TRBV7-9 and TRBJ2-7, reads DTGVSQNPRHKITKRGQNVTFRCDPISEHNRLYWYRQTLGQGPEFLTYFQNEAQLEKSRLLSDRFSAERPKGSFSTLEIQRTEQGDSAMYLCSSSLGTGYEQYFGPGTRLTVT.

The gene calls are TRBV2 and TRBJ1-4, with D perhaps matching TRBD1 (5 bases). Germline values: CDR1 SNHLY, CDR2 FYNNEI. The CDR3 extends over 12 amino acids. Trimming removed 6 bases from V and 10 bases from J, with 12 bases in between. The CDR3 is CASRRGDGKLFF. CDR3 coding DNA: TGTGCCAGCAGGCGGGGGGACGGAAAACTGTTTTTT.

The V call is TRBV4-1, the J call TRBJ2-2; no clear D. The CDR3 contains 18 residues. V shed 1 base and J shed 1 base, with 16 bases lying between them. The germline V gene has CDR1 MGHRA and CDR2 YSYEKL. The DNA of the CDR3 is TGCGCCAGCAGCCAAGTGTCGGCAGCGCTTCTGAACACCGGGGAGCTGTTTTTT. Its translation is CASSQVSAALLNTGELFF.

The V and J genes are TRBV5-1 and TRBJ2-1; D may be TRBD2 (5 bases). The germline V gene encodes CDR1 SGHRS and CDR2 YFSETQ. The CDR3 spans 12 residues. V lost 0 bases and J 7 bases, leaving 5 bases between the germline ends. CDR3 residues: CASSLGGNEQFF. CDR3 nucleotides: TGCGCCAGCAGCTTGGGAGGGAATGAGCAGTTCTTC.

The CDR3 DNA reads TGCAGCGTTGGGACAGGGGCCGAGCAGTACTTC. It translates to CSVGTGAEQYF. V is TRBV29-1 and J is TRBJ2-7; 9 nucleotides align to TRBD1. The CDR3 covers 11 residues. Germline V lookup: CDR1 SQVTM, CDR2 ANQGSEA. V was pared by 4 bases and J by 6 bases, with 1 base of the junction left unmatched.